One sample yielded the 25 T cell receptor beta chains listed below, sequenced in a study of pediatric ulcerative colitis. Data came from immunoSEQ multiplex PCR; TCRdb stores just in-frame clones and leaves some out. The sample includes roughly 54,000 clones, about 90% of them seen just once. The material sequenced was blood. These receptor sequences come from a boy aged 5-17 years who was a control in a study of pediatric ulcerative colitis.

The gene calls are TRBV27 and TRBJ2-6; D is unclear. Germline CDR1 reads MNHEY; CDR2 reads SMNVEV (reference sequence). The CDR3 runs 16 residues. V lost 7 bases and J 4 bases, leaving 17 bases between the germline ends. The CDR3 bases are TGTGCCAGCATGCCCTTCACCGGGCACGGGGCCAACGTCCTGACTTTC. Its protein product is CASMPFTGHGANVLTF.

The chain uses TRBV10-2 and TRBJ1-5, with D tentatively TRBD1 (5 bases). Germline V gene sequence: CDR1 WSHSY, CDR2 SAAADI. This CDR3 is built from 16 residues. Trimming pared 0 bases from V and 4 bases from J, leaving 13 bases between. CDR3 loop: CASSESGTAVNQPQHF. Written as DNA, the CDR3 is TGCGCCAGCAGTGAGTCAGGGACCGCCGTTAATCAGCCCCAGCATTTT.

J is TRBJ2-7 and V is TRBV2, with D possibly being TRBD1 or TRBD2 (7 bases each). Trimming took off 2 bases at V and 2 bases at J, with 10 bases between the two ends. The CDR3 has 14 amino acids. Per germline, CDR1 SNHLY and CDR2 FYNNEI. The DNA of the CDR3 is TGTGCCAGCAGTGAACAGGGGGGGGCCTACGAGCAGTACTTC. Translating gives CASSEQGGAYEQYF. Supplemented by reference TRBV2 and TRBJ2-7, the full variable domain reads EPEVTQTPSHQVTQMGQEVILRCVPISNHLYFYWYRQILGQKVEFLVSFYNNEISEKSEIFDDQFSVERPDGSNFTLKIRSTKLEDSAMYFCASSEQGGAYEQYFGPGTRLTVT.

The sample holds one count of this clone. CDR3 in DNA: TGTGCCAGCAGTAGTAGCGGGGCGATGAATGAGCAGTTCTTC. Amino acid sequence: CASSSSGAMNEQFF. J is TRBJ2-1 and V is TRBV27; 8 bases are a match to TRBD2. This CDR3 is 14 amino acids long. V trimming: 5 bases; J trimming: 7 bases; junction bases outside the gene matches: 7. CDR1 and CDR2 from the germline V gene are MNHEY and SMNVEV (reference sequence).

This clone was counted between two and nine times. V and J are TRBV6-4 and TRBJ2-1; D tentatively fits TRBD1 or TRBD2 (5 bases each). The germline gives CDR1 MRHNA, CDR2 SNTAGT. The CDR3 loop spans 15 amino acids. Deletions cut 6 bases from V and 6 bases from J, with 18 bases between. The CDR3: CASSLSDGTANEQFF. CDR3 sequence (DNA): TGTGCCAGCAGCCTTAGCGATGGGACCGCCAATGAGCAGTTCTTC.

The table lists this clone with a count of one. The rearrangement uses TRBV29-1 and TRBJ2-3; tentative D call: TRBD2 (6 bases). Trimming left V 8 bases short and J 7 bases short, with 25 bases between. CDR1 SQVTM and CDR2 ANQGSEA come from the germline V gene. This CDR3 spans 15 amino acids. DNA for the CDR3: TGCAGCCTTCGATTGGGACTGCGGTACAATAATACGCAGTATTTT. Protein: CSLRLGLRYNNTQYF.

V usage is TRBV5-6 and J usage is TRBJ1-5; TRBD1 matches at 7 bases. V shed 2 bases, J shed 5 bases, and the junction held 4 bases outside the gene matches. The CDR3 loop spans 14 amino acids. The germline CDR1 and CDR2 sequences are SGHDT and YYEEEE. CDR3 amino acids: CASSFGGGYQPQHF. CDR3 coding DNA: TGTGCCAGCAGCTTTGGAGGGGGCTATCAGCCCCAGCATTTT. The full variable domain, with the rest looked up from reference TRBV5-6 and TRBJ1-5, is DAGVTQSPTHLIKTRGQQVTLRCSPKSGHDTVSWYQQALGQGPQFIFQYYEEEERQRGNFPDRFSGHQFPNYSSELNVNALLLGDSALYLCASSFGGGYQPQHFGDGTRLSIL.

The gene calls are TRBV2 and TRBJ2-7, with 9 nucleotides matching TRBD2. J gave up 7 bases and V 3 bases, and 10 bases lay outside the gene matches. The CDR3 is 15 residues long. Germline V gene sequence: CDR1 SNHLY, CDR2 FYNNEI. CDR3 bases: TGTGCCAGCAGTGATTTTCCGGGACTAGCCCAGGAGCAGTACTTC. Protein sequence: CASSDFPGLAQEQYF.

V and J are TRBV21-1 and TRBJ2-1; the listed D gene, TRBD1, was not tested against the DNA. TRBV21-1 has pseudogene status. The CDR3 has 15 amino acids. CDR3 sequence reads: CASRMAGTGGYEQFF. The CDR3 DNA follows: TGTGCCAGCAGGATGGCCGGGACAGGGGGCTATGAGCAGTTCTTC.

The V gene is TRBV28, the J gene TRBJ2-1, with D possibly TRBD1 on 5 matching bases. The germline V gene encodes CDR1 MDHEN and CDR2 SYDVKM. CDR3 length: 13 residues. Trimming removed 2 bases from V and 5 bases from J, with 7 bases in between. The DNA for the CDR3 is TGTGCCAGCAGTTTAGACAGCGACAATGAGCAGTTCTTC. Translating gives CASSLDSDNEQFF. Full variable domain (remainder filled in from reference TRBV28 and TRBJ2-1): DVKVTQSSRYLVKRTGEKVFLECVQDMDHENMFWYRQDPGLGLRLIYFSYDVKMKEKGDIPEGYSVSREKKERFSLILESASTNQTSMYLCASSLDSDNEQFFGPGTRLTVL.

The chain has TRBV6-5 and TRBJ2-4; D is perhaps TRBD1 (5 bases). The CDR3 covers 14 residues. Germline CDR1 reads MNHEY; CDR2 reads SVGAGI. V was cut by 7 bases and J by 0 bases, with 10 bases left in between. CDR3 nucleotides: TGTGCCAGCATTGGACACCGAGCCAAAAACATTCAGTACTTC. This encodes CASIGHRAKNIQYF.

The J gene is TRBJ2-1, the V gene TRBV6-1; 12 bases align to TRBD2. The ends lost 6 bases at V and 3 bases at J; junction bases unmatched: 3. CDR1 is MNHNS, CDR2 SASEGT, per germline. The CDR3 spans 15 residues. The CDR3 sequence: CASSRLAGDYNEQFF. The CDR3 DNA follows: TGTGCCAGCAGCCGACTAGCGGGGGACTACAATGAGCAGTTCTTC.

CDR3 in amino acids: CASSPVAGPLGEQFF. The CDR3 region has the DNA TGTGCCAGCTCACCCGTAGCGGGACCCCTCGGTGAGCAGTTCTTC. The chain employs TRBV18 and TRBJ2-1; 8 bases map to TRBD2. Germline V gene lookup returns CDR1 KGHSH and CDR2 LQKENI. The CDR3 spans 15 residues. The V segment lost 3 bases and the J segment 9 bases; nucleotides outside the gene matches: 10.

The chain joins TRBV5-8 to TRBJ1-4; D possibly corresponds to TRBD1 (5 bases). The V end lost 6 bases, the J end lost 8 bases, and 14 bases lay between the germline ends. CDR3 length equals 13 residues. The V gene's germline CDR1 is SGHTS and CDR2 YDEGEE. The CDR3 DNA follows: TGTGCCAGCAATGGAGGGCAGGGCGAAAAACTGTTTTTT. This gives the protein CASNGGQGEKLFF.

The rearrangement joins TRBV5-4 to TRBJ2-5, with a weak D call TRBD2 (5 bases). The germline V and J ends were trimmed by 0 bases and 2 bases, with 11 bases remaining between them. The germline CDR1 and CDR2 sequences are SGHNT and YYREEE (reference sequence). There are 15 residues in the CDR3. The CDR3 nucleotides are TGTGCCAGCAGCTTGGTAGAGGGATTACAAGAGACCCAGTACTTC. Translating gives CASSLVEGLQETQYF.

The chain couples TRBV19 to TRBJ2-3, with 10 bases identical to TRBD2. The CDR3 consists of 17 residues. The J segment lost 4 bases and the V segment lost 5 bases, leaving 12 bases of the junction unmatched. CDR1 and CDR2 (germline): LNHDA, SQIVND (reference sequence). The CDR3 sequence: CASSPKTLAGDADTQYF. CDR3 nucleotide sequence: TGTGCCAGTAGTCCTAAGACCCTAGCGGGAGACGCAGATACGCAGTATTTT.

This chain uses TRBV25-1 with TRBJ1-2; TRBD1 aligns across 11 bases. V lost 5 bases, J lost 7 bases, and 3 bases stayed unmatched. Germline V gives CDR1 MGHDK, CDR2 SYGVNS. The CDR3 is 13 residues long. The CDR3 is CASSLGQGGGYTF. In DNA, the CDR3 is TGTGCCAGCAGTCTGGGACAGGGGGGTGGCTACACCTTC.

This chain joins TRBV2 and TRBJ2-3; the match to TRBD2 covers 11 bases. Germline values: CDR1 SNHLY, CDR2 FYNNEI. The CDR3 spans 17 residues. Losses at the gene ends were 5 bases for V and 1 base for J; bases not matched to a gene: 8. CDR3 bases: TGTGCCAGCAGTCTTAGCGGGAGGGTCTACGGCACAGATACGCAGTATTTT. It codes for CASSLSGRVYGTDTQYF.

This CDR3 is CASSFLTSGELFF. The CDR3 bases are TGTGCCAGTAGTTTTTTGACCTCCGGGGAGCTGTTTTTT. The chain joins TRBV19 to TRBJ2-2; no clear D. Germline V gene data show CDR1 as LNHDA and CDR2 as SQIVND (reference sequence). The CDR3 length is 13 residues. V was shortened by 5 bases and J by 6 bases, with 10 bases between the two germline ends.

In this sample, this clone turned up once. The genes are TRBV13 and TRBJ2-3, with 11 bases lining up with TRBD2. The CDR3 runs to 16 residues. The trim removed 4 bases at V and 0 bases at J, leaving 3 bases unmatched. Germline lookup yields CDR1 PRHDT and CDR2 FYEKMQ (reference sequence). DNA of the CDR3: TGTGCCAGCAGCTACCGACTAGCGGGGAGCACAGATACGCAGTATTTT. As protein: CASSYRLAGSTDTQYF. The whole variable domain, remainder taken from reference TRBV13 and TRBJ2-3, is AAGVIQSPRHLIKEKRETATLKCYPIPRHDTVYWYQQGPGQDPQFLISFYEKMQSDKGSIPDRFSAQQFSDYHSELNMSSLELGDSALYFCASSYRLAGSTDTQYFGPGTRLTVL.

This chain connects TRBV15 to TRBJ2-1; 8 bases are shared with TRBD1. Per germline, CDR1 LNHNV and CDR2 YYDKDF (reference sequence). This CDR3 has 14 residues. Trimming took 4 bases from V and 3 from J; bases not matched to a gene: 2. The CDR3 sequence: CATSTGGFYNEQFF. The CDR3 DNA reads as TGTGCCACCAGCACAGGGGGCTTCTACAATGAGCAGTTCTTC.

This chain joins TRBV6-6 and TRBJ2-7; 9 bases agree with TRBD1. Germline-derived CDR1 and CDR2 are MNHNY and SVGAGI (reference sequence). The length of the CDR3 is 14 residues. Trimming cost V 5 bases and J 3 bases; bases outside gene matches: 5. CDR3 sequence reads: CASSPGTGFYEQYF. The CDR3 bases are TGTGCCAGCAGTCCCGGGACAGGGTTCTACGAGCAGTACTTC.

The chain joins TRBV18 to TRBJ1-5; TRBD1 aligns across 9 bases. Germline lookup yields CDR1 KGHSH and CDR2 LQKENI. V shed 4 bases and J 10 bases; nucleotides not matched to a gene: 11. This CDR3 comprises 15 residues. CDR3 amino acids: CASSRPGQGFFPQHF. CDR3 nucleotide sequence: TGTGCCAGCTCACGTCCGGGACAGGGATTTTTCCCCCAGCATTTT.

The chain is built from TRBV6-6 and TRBJ1-2, with 7 bases matching TRBD1. Trimming removed 3 bases from V and 2 bases from J; junction bases left unmatched: 9. Germline V gene lookup returns CDR1 MNHNY and CDR2 SVGAGI (reference sequence). The CDR3 is 16 residues long. The CDR3 bases are TGTGCCAGCAGTTATTTGACAGGGCGAGGAAACTATGGCTACACCTTC. As protein: CASSYLTGRGNYGYTF.

This chain uses TRBV6-5 with TRBJ2-5, with TRBD1 as a possible D gene (5 bases). CDR3 length: 14 amino acids. In germline, CDR1 is MNHEY, CDR2 SVGAGI. V was trimmed by 6 bases and J by 1 base, leaving 12 bases between them. CDR3 residues: CASSEQEFQETQYF. The CDR3 nucleotides are TGTGCCAGCAGCGAACAGGAATTCCAAGAGACCCAGTACTTC.